This T cell receptor (beta chain) originates from a study of T-cell memory formation after mild COVID-19. Study summary: Largely donor-specific sequence clusters came from a couple of donors.

In this sample, this clonotype turned up a few times. Each CDR3 protein gets one entry after TCRdb re-called the 5' RACE reads with MiXCR. Of about 140,000 distinct CDR3 sequences listed, about 25% are singletons. CDR3 length: 17 residues. The trim removed 5 bases at V and 2 bases at J, leaving 5 bases unmatched. The V call is TRBV12-3 or TRBV12-4, the J call TRBJ2-1; TRBD2 agrees at 14 bases. What was sequenced was PBMCs or a T cell subset sorted from them (not recorded which). This TCR was recovered from an adult woman who had mild COVID-19 (a few samples of this study predate the infection). Cell type and time point are not known. This CDR3 is CASSTVGLAGAYNEQFF. In DNA form, the CDR3 reads TGTGCCAGCAGTACCGTGGGACTAGCGGGAGCCTACAATGAGCAGTTCTTC.